The 9 T cell receptor beta chains listed next were all sequenced from one sample in a study of shared clonotypes between healthy human individuals (dated by TCRdb to 2019 to 2021). The library was built by means of the immunoSEQ multiplex PCR assay. What TCRdb holds here is the immuneACCESS table cut down to in-frame rearrangements. Part of the clones is not present; checked against another copy, under half of the missing clones reflect an unresolved V gene, and the others are unexplained. This sample gives roughly 550,000 clones in total; roughly 96% of them show up just once. The ten largest clonotypes hold less than 0.13% of the sample. CD8 naive samples were obtained by positive selection for CCR7 among CD45RO-negative cells, yielding a CD45RA+CCR7+ population from which TemRA cells were excluded. The sample was naive CD8+ T cells sorted from blood. The cell subset or site label here, explained by the study, means: CD45RA+CCR7+. The origin of the receptors is a woman aged 25 to 39 in good health.

The gene calls are TRBV7-6 and TRBJ2-5; TRBD1 agrees at 8 bases. The closer fit of TRBJ2-7 to the DNA end suggests the J call may be wrong. CDR1 SGHVS and CDR2 FNYEAQ come from the germline V gene. The CDR3 totals 15 residues. The CDR3 sequence is CASSARQGPTYEQYF. CDR3 nucleotides: TGTGCCAGCAGCGCACGACAGGGGCCGACCTACGAGCAGTACTTC.

This chain connects TRBV27 to TRBJ2-7; possible D gene TRBD2, 6 bases. Trimming removed 5 bases at V and 4 bases at J, with 18 bases between. This CDR3 is built from 15 residues. Germline V gene sequence: CDR1 MNHEY, CDR2 SMNVEV (reference sequence). Here the CDR3 DNA reads TGTGCCAGCAGTCCGGACCACCTCAGCGGGTACGAGCAGTACTTC. This translates into CASSPDHLSGYEQYF.

The rearrangement links TRBV27 to TRBJ2-5; a weak D match, TRBD2 (5 bases). TRBJ2-7 matches the DNA end more closely, so the J call is doubtful. The CDR3 has 14 amino acids. Germline CDR1 and CDR2: MNHEY and SMNVEV (reference sequence). The chain's CDR3 is CASSLSSGTYEQYF. The CDR3 DNA reads as TGTGCCAGCAGTTTATCGAGCGGTACCTACGAGCAGTACTTC.

The chain links TRBV11-1 to TRBJ2-7; 9 bases line up with TRBD1. CDR3 length equals 14 residues. Germline assignment: CDR1 SGHAT and CDR2 FQDESV (reference sequence). Germline trimming cut 3 bases from V and 5 bases from J; bases unmatched to any gene: 5. As DNA, the CDR3 is TGTGCCAGCAGCTTCGGACAGGGGCCCCACGAGCAGTACTTC. Protein: CASSFGQGPHEQYF.

V and J are TRBV27 and TRBJ2-2; D is undetermined. CDR1 and CDR2 (germline): MNHEY, SMNVEV (reference sequence). The CDR3 sequence is 15 residues long. V was pared by 2 bases and J by 1 base, with 8 bases between. The DNA for the CDR3 is TGTGCCAGCAGTTTAGTTCGGATGAACACCGGGGAGCTGTTTTTT. Protein: CASSLVRMNTGELFF.

The chain combines TRBV20-1 with TRBJ2-7; D ambiguous. Trimming shortened V by 5 bases and J by 3 bases, and 8 bases separated the two germline ends. The germline V gene has CDR1 DFQATT and CDR2 SNEGSKA (reference sequence). The CDR3 is 11 residues long. The CDR3 sequence: CSAFPVYEQYF. For the CDR3, the DNA is TGCAGTGCTTTCCCCGTCTACGAGCAGTACTTC.

The V gene is TRBV10-2, the J gene TRBJ2-2; unclear D gene. Germline values: CDR1 WSHSY, CDR2 SAAADI. The CDR3 has 13 amino acids. V was pared by 6 bases and J by 1 base, with 6 bases between. In DNA form, the CDR3 reads TGCGCCAGCAGCACAGTGAACACCGGGGAGCTGTTTTTT. This codes for CASSTVNTGELFF.

The V call is TRBV7-6, the J call TRBJ2-7; D gene ambiguous. The V and J ends lost 5 bases and 3 bases respectively, with 11 bases between them. From germline, CDR1 is SGHVS and CDR2 FNYEAQ. This CDR3 has 13 residues. For the CDR3, the DNA is TGTGCCAGCAGCCAGGCCCTCGACTACGAGCAGTACTTC. Translated: CASSQALDYEQYF.

V usage is TRBV29-1 and J usage is TRBJ2-7; perhaps TRBD2 as D (6 bases). V lost 6 bases and J lost 6, with 24 bases in between. The CDR3 spans 15 residues. Germline V CDR1 and CDR2: SQVTM, ANQGSEA. The CDR3 reads CSVRDAGGIVGEQYF. The CDR3 DNA is TGCAGCGTCCGGGACGCCGGGGGTATAGTAGGCGAGCAGTACTTC.